This TCR beta chain was identified in a study of control samples from healthy donors and cancer patients. Assay used: immunoSEQ multiplex PCR; TCRdb lists only in-frame clones, some missing. This table has 89,000 or so clones, about 90% appearing once. Between the trimmed V and J ends, which lost 0 bases and 4 bases, there was a span of 9 bases. CDR3 length: 14 amino acids. Germline V gene lookup returns CDR1 ENHRY and CDR2 SYGVKD. The sequenced sample was blood. The origin of this receptor is a man aged 50-59 years in good health. The J gene is TRBJ1-2, the V gene TRBV10-3; D remains ambiguous. The chain's CDR3 is CAISESTEVYGYTF. CDR3 nucleotide sequence: TGTGCCATCAGTGAGTCGACCGAAGTCTATGGCTACACCTTC.